These 8 T cell receptor beta chains share one sample of origin, sequenced in a study of T cells expressing NK-cell markers. TCRdb re-called the 5' RACE reads and gives one entry per CDR3 protein, without DNA. Recorded here are some 500,000 distinct CDR3 sequences; the top ten clones represent around 1.4%. What was sequenced was blood T cells: a sorted CD56 or NKG2C T cell subset, CD4+ or CD8+ T cells, or bulk PBMC T cells (not recorded which). The receptors originated from a woman in her 50s in good health.

This rearrangement joins TRBV25-1 to TRBJ1-3. The CDR3 covers 14 residues. Germline V gives CDR1 MGHDK, CDR2 SYGVNS. CDR3 in amino acids: CASSEFISGNTIYF.

This rearrangement joins TRBV5-1 to TRBJ1-2. The CDR3 has 14 amino acids. The V gene's germline CDR1 is SGHRS and CDR2 YFSETQ. This chain's CDR3 is CASSPTSNIYGYTF.

The chain combines TRBV29-1 with TRBJ2-1; TCRdb outputs TRBD2, but without DNA this stays unchecked. Germline assignment: CDR1 SQVTM and CDR2 ANQGSEA. This CDR3 is 16 amino acids long. CDR3 residues: CSVEGYLAGRGHEQFF.

The rearrangement joins TRBV20-1 to TRBJ2-1. CDR1 is DFQATT and CDR2 is SNEGSKA in the germline V gene (reference sequence). The length of the CDR3 is 16 residues. CDR3 protein: CSARDATSGTYNEQFF.

V is TRBV5-1 and J is TRBJ2-2; TCRdb's D gene call, TRBD1, goes unchecked for lack of DNA. Germline V gene sequence: CDR1 SGHRS, CDR2 YFSETQ. This CDR3 has 18 residues. The CDR3 loop reads CASSARAGQGVTPGELFF.

The chain combines TRBV4-1 with TRBJ2-5; TCRdb outputs TRBD1, but without DNA this stays unchecked. Per the germline V gene, CDR1 is MGHRA and CDR2 is YSYEKL. CDR3 length: 13 residues. CDR3 in amino acids: CAVGADVLETQYF.

V usage is TRBV15 and J usage is TRBJ2-5; the D gene TCRdb calls, TRBD2, cannot be checked with no DNA. The V gene's germline CDR1 is LNHNV and CDR2 YYDKDF (reference sequence). CDR3 length equals 14 residues. The CDR3 sequence: CATSRTAPEETQYF.

The chain employs TRBV28 and TRBJ2-3; TCRdb picks TRBD1, but there is no DNA to check that call. The CDR3 runs 15 residues. The germline gives CDR1 MDHEN, CDR2 SYDVKM. CDR3 loop: CASSHRDRARDTQYF.